This T cell receptor beta chain was sequenced for a study of blood T cell repertoires in COVID-19. The assay was immunoSEQ multiplex PCR, and TCRdb's table has in-frame clones only and misses some. The sample holds about 210,000 clones; 81% are singletons and the top ten take more than 8.5%. This clone was detected only a few times. Trimming took 6 bases from V and 3 from J; bases not matched to a gene: 9. CDR1 and CDR2 (germline): SQVTM, ANQGSEA. This CDR3 has 14 amino acids. Material: PBMCs or T cells enriched from blood (not recorded which). This rearrangement joins TRBV29-1 to TRBJ1-2, with TRBD1 matching 8 bases. This TCR was recovered from a woman aged 50 to 65 with acute COVID-19. CDR3 sequence: CSVHRGDSYYGYTF. CDR3 sequence (DNA): TGCAGCGTACACAGGGGGGACAGCTACTATGGCTACACCTTC.